What follows describes a single TCR beta chain. These data come from a study of technical replicates of blood from a few donors. Assay: immunoSEQ multiplex PCR; the TCRdb copy retains only in-frame clones and omits some. The table records tens of thousands of clones, roughly 91% of them present only once. Germline assignment: CDR1 SGHRS and CDR2 YFSETQ. This CDR3 spans 15 amino acids. V lost 0 bases, J lost 5 bases, and 14 bases lay in between. Sequencing was carried out using T cells isolated from PBMCs. This clonotype was sampled from a human donor in good health. V is TRBV5-1 and J is TRBJ1-2, with D hard to call. The CDR3 DNA reads TGCGCCAGCAGCTTGGTCGGAGAAAGCGATTATGGCTACACCTTC. Translating it yields CASSLVGESDYGYTF. Supplemented by reference TRBV5-1 and TRBJ1-2, the full variable domain reads KAGVTQTPRYLIKTRGQQVTLSCSPISGHRSVSWYQQTPGQGLQFLFEYFSETQRNKGNFPGRFSGRQFSNSRSEMNVSTLELGDSALYLCASSLVGESDYGYTFGSGTRLTVV.